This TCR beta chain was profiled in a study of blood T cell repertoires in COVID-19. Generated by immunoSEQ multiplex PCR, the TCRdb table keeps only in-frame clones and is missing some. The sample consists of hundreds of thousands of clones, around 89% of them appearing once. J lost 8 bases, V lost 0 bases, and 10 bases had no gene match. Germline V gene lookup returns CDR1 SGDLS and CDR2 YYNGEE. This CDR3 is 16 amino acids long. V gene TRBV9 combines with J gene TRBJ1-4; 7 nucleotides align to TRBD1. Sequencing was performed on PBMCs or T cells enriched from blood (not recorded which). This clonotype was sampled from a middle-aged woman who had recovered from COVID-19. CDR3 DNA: TGTGCCAGCAGCGTAGGGTTAAGGGGGCGGGGAGAAAAACTGTTTTTT. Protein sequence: CASSVGLRGRGEKLFF.